This T cell receptor (beta chain) was identified in a study of CD8 T cells in ankylosing spondylitis. Study observations and caveats: Several highly homologous variants formed a TCR beta motif that appeared characteristic of ankylosing spondylitis blood. Reactive arthritis synovial fluid and blood were previously reported to contain some motif variants.

This CDR3 has 14 residues. Germline CDR1 reads SGHRS; CDR2 reads YFSETQ. V gave up 4 bases and J gave up 6 bases; unmatched junction bases: 10. This clonotype was found a few times. The antigen is undetermined. In TCRdb, the 5' RACE reads were re-called with MiXCR into one record per CDR3 protein. Here the sample spans 350,000 to 450,000 distinct CDR3 sequences, about 25% being singletons. This TCR came from a male donor with ankylosing spondylitis. The V and J genes are TRBV5-1 and TRBJ2-7; 7 bases are a match to TRBD2. The source material was blood, either unsorted or a sorted T cell fraction (not recorded which). CDR3 in amino acids: CASSDLGGSSEQYF. DNA of the CDR3: TGCGCCAGCAGCGACCTCGGCGGGAGCTCCGAGCAGTACTTC.